This T cell receptor beta chain was captured by sequencing in a study of cytomegalovirus exposure and HLA in healthy donors. This clone has a single count. Antigen: not known. V lost 1 base to trimming and J lost 4 bases; unmatched junction nucleotides: 1. The CDR3 sequence is 15 residues long. The germline CDR1 and CDR2 sequences are LGHNA and YSLEER. A multiplex PCR was run with 60 Vbeta primers and 13 Jbeta primers. The data were produced by immunoSEQ multiplex PCR, yet TCRdb's version contains in-frame clones alone and is incomplete. The sample shows over 50,000 clones, 65% to 80% of them seen only once. General study findings and limits: On later analysis, the bulk of CMV-associated TCR beta chains appeared to be HLA-restricted.

Sample: PBMCs. The rearrangement links TRBV4-3 to TRBJ2-1; 10 nucleotides line up with TRBD2. The origin of this receptor is a man aged 35 to 55 in good health and CMV-seropositive. CDR3 DNA: TGCGCCAGCAGCCAAGGAGCGGGAGGGTACAATGAGCAGTTCTTC. This codes for CASSQGAGGYNEQFF.